A single sample is the source of the 21 T cell receptor beta chains below, sequenced in a study of cytomegalovirus exposure and HLA in healthy donors. This PCR relied on a set of 60 Vbeta primers and 13 Jbeta primers. Here immunoSEQ multiplex PCR was the method, and the copy in TCRdb shows in-frame clones only, minus some. This sample has about 160,000 clones, with about 81% found just once. The sample taken for sequencing was PBMCs. These receptors were collected from a girl aged 2-9 years in good health and CMV-seropositive.

The V call is TRBV5-1, the J call TRBJ2-1, with 7 bases identical to TRBD2. This CDR3 contains 18 residues. V shed 0 bases and J 0 bases; nucleotides not matched to a gene: 9. CDR1 and CDR2 (germline): SGHRS, YFSETQ. The CDR3 DNA reads as TGCGCCAGCAGCTTGGGATATACTAGCGTAAGCTCCTACAATGAGCAGTTCTTC. Translated: CASSLGYTSVSSYNEQFF.

V is TRBV9 and J is TRBJ2-3; TRBD2 matches at 12 bases. This CDR3 is 18 amino acids long. Germline assignment: CDR1 SGDLS and CDR2 YYNGEE. The J segment lost 4 bases and the V segment lost 0 bases, leaving 9 bases of the junction unmatched. The CDR3 bases are TGTGCCAGCAGCGTAGGGCTAGCGGGAGGGCCAGACCCAGATACGCAGTATTTT. This gives the protein CASSVGLAGGPDPDTQYF.

The V gene is TRBV27, the J gene TRBJ2-1; 12 positions match TRBD2. CDR3 length equals 14 residues. V lost 1 base to trimming and J lost 9 bases; unmatched junction nucleotides: 1. Looked up from germline, CDR1 is MNHEY and CDR2 is SMNVEV (reference sequence). The CDR3 spells CASSLLLAGGEQFF. The CDR3 DNA is TGTGCCAGCAGTTTATTACTAGCGGGAGGTGAGCAGTTCTTC.

The chain is built from TRBV2 and TRBJ1-5, with 8 bases that match TRBD1. The CDR3 has 12 amino acids. V was pared by 8 bases and J by 6 bases, with 3 bases of the junction left unmatched. In germline, CDR1 is SNHLY, CDR2 FYNNEI. The CDR3: CASAGGSQPQHF. Written as DNA, the CDR3 is TGTGCCAGCGCAGGGGGCAGTCAGCCCCAGCATTTT.

The chain has TRBV6-1 and TRBJ2-2; 10 bases align to TRBD1. Germline CDR1 and CDR2: MNHNS and SASEGT. The CDR3 totals 15 residues. The V segment lost 8 bases and the J segment 4 bases; nucleotides outside the gene matches: 7. This CDR3 is CASRDGTGATGELFF. Written as DNA, the CDR3 is TGTGCCAGCCGAGACGGGACAGGGGCCACCGGGGAGCTGTTTTTT.

The V gene is TRBV11-3, the J gene TRBJ2-1, with D possibly matching TRBD2 (5 bases). The CDR3 runs to 15 residues. Germline loops: CDR1 SGHNT, CDR2 YENEEA. V lost 5 bases and J 2 bases, leaving 13 bases between the germline ends. In DNA, the CDR3 is TGTGCCAGCAGCCTTGGACCAGCGGCCTACAATGAGCAGTTCTTC. This gives the protein CASSLGPAAYNEQFF.

V and J are TRBV7-3 and TRBJ1-1; D not certain. V shed 0 bases and J shed 1 base, with 6 bases lying between them. This CDR3 spans 14 amino acids. The germline V gene has CDR1 SGHTA and CDR2 FQGTGA. The CDR3 nucleotides read TGTGCCAGCAGCTTAACAACTTGGAACACTGAAGCTTTCTTT. This translates into CASSLTTWNTEAFF.

The V gene is TRBV2, the J gene TRBJ2-1; 9 bases match TRBD2. V lost 6 bases, J lost 0 bases, and 3 bases stayed unmatched. The length of the CDR3 is 15 residues. The V gene's germline CDR1 is SNHLY and CDR2 FYNNEI. CDR3 region: CASSLLAGSYNEQFF. In DNA form, the CDR3 reads TGTGCCAGCAGCTTACTAGCGGGCTCCTACAATGAGCAGTTCTTC.

The rearrangement uses TRBV19 and TRBJ1-3; tentatively, D is TRBD1 (6 bases). V lost 4 bases, J lost 2 bases, and 12 bases lay in between. CDR1 is LNHDA and CDR2 is SQIVND in the germline V gene (reference sequence). This CDR3 region has 15 residues. The CDR3 reads CASSTSGATGNTIYF. CDR3 DNA: TGTGCCAGTAGTACCTCAGGGGCGACTGGAAACACCATATATTTT.

The chain couples TRBV29-1 to TRBJ2-5; 8 bases match TRBD2. CDR3 length: 13 residues. The germline V gene encodes CDR1 SQVTM and CDR2 ANQGSEA. The J segment lost 5 bases and the V segment lost 4 bases, leaving 6 bases of the junction unmatched. CDR3 amino acids: CSVGLAQTETQYF. The CDR3 DNA is TGCAGCGTTGGACTAGCGCAAACCGAGACCCAGTACTTC.

This clone has just one count. CDR3 bases: TGCAGTGCTCCAGAGGCCTGGATTCAGTACTTC. Protein sequence: CSAPEAWIQYF. The rearrangement uses TRBV20-1 and TRBJ2-4; D is ambiguous. The CDR3 is 11 residues long. Germline V gives CDR1 DFQATT, CDR2 SNEGSKA (reference sequence). Trimming removed 5 bases at V and 10 bases at J, with 12 bases between.

This chain connects TRBV4-2 to TRBJ2-7; 7 bases are shared with TRBD1. V lost 0 bases to trimming and J lost 4 bases; unmatched junction nucleotides: 15. The length of the CDR3 is 18 residues. The germline V gene has CDR1 LGHNA and CDR2 YNFKEQ. This CDR3 reads CASSQEVGDSLGLYEQYF. For the CDR3, the DNA is TGTGCCAGCAGCCAAGAAGTGGGGGACAGCCTTGGTTTGTACGAGCAGTACTTC.

The chain couples TRBV2 to TRBJ2-5; 9 nucleotides match TRBD2. The V gene's germline CDR1 is SNHLY and CDR2 FYNNEI. V dropped 5 bases and J dropped 5; count of bases not matched to a gene: 12. This CDR3 spans 16 amino acids. The CDR3: CASSPRPGLAGETQYF. For the CDR3, the DNA is TGTGCCAGCAGTCCCCGACCGGGACTAGCTGGGGAGACCCAGTACTTC. Together with reference TRBV2 and TRBJ2-5, the CDR3 gives the full variable domain: EPEVTQTPSHQVTQMGQEVILRCVPISNHLYFYWYRQILGQKVEFLVSFYNNEISEKSEIFDDQFSVERPDGSNFTLKIRSTKLEDSAMYFCASSPRPGLAGETQYFGPGTRLLVL.

The chain employs TRBV5-1 and TRBJ2-1; possible D gene TRBD2, 6 bases. Germline CDR1 SGHRS, CDR2 YFSETQ. There are 15 residues in the CDR3. The V end was cut by 0 bases, the J end by 7 bases, with 14 bases between. This CDR3 is CASSLDGRLRNEQFF. CDR3 in DNA: TGCGCCAGCAGCTTGGATGGGAGGCTAAGGAATGAGCAGTTCTTC.

The V call is TRBV2, the J call TRBJ1-5, with D unresolved. Per germline, CDR1 SNHLY and CDR2 FYNNEI. With 2 bases removed from V and 7 bases from J, the gap between germline ends came to 15 bases. The CDR3 covers 15 residues. In nucleotides, the CDR3 is TGTGCCAGCAGTGAATCAAAGTCTTCCGGGCAGCCCCAGCATTTT. Its protein is CASSESKSSGQPQHF. The variable domain in full, with the rest retrieved from reference TRBV2 and TRBJ1-5, is EPEVTQTPSHQVTQMGQEVILRCVPISNHLYFYWYRQILGQKVEFLVSFYNNEISEKSEIFDDQFSVERPDGSNFTLKIRSTKLEDSAMYFCASSESKSSGQPQHFGDGTRLSIL.

This chain connects TRBV23-1 to TRBJ2-6; 10 nucleotides agree with TRBD2. TRBV23-1 is an ORF, and what it does is uncertain. This CDR3 has 17 amino acids. J gave up 0 bases and V 3 bases, and 2 bases lay outside the gene matches. CDR3 sequence reads: CASSHLAGGSGANVLTF. In DNA form, the CDR3 reads TGCGCCAGCAGTCACTTAGCGGGAGGCTCTGGGGCCAACGTCCTGACTTTC.

This clone was observed a single time. The chain recombines TRBV4-1 with TRBJ2-5, with 13 bases aligning to TRBD2. Germline V gene data show CDR1 as MGHRA and CDR2 as YSYEKL. This CDR3 region has 20 residues. With V trimmed by 1 base and J by 0 bases, 11 bases remained unmatched. The CDR3 sequence is CASSQAAGLAGRNYQETQYF. CDR3 DNA: TGCGCCAGCAGCCAAGCAGCGGGACTAGCGGGACGAAACTACCAAGAGACCCAGTACTTC.

In this sample, this clone turned up a few times. The V and J genes are TRBV6-5 and TRBJ1-2, with 10 bases aligning to TRBD1. The germline V gene has CDR1 MNHEY and CDR2 SVGAGI. This CDR3 region has 14 residues. The ends lost 5 bases at V and 5 bases at J; junction bases unmatched: 5. DNA for the CDR3: TGTGCCAGCAGTCCCGACAGGGGGCGTTATGGCTACACCTTC. It translates to CASSPDRGRYGYTF.

The V call is TRBV28, the J call TRBJ2-2, with TRBD1 identical over 8 bases. The CDR3 extends over 14 amino acids. Germline V CDR1 and CDR2: MDHEN, SYDVKM. The CDR3 DNA is TGTGACAACTCCCGACAGGGGCGGACCGGGGAGCTGTTTTTT. It yields the protein CDNSRQGRTGELFF.

The DNA of the CDR3 is TGTGCCAGCAGCGGGGACAGGGAAAGGGGTGACACTGAAGCTTTCTTT. This translates into CASSGDRERGDTEAFF. This chain connects TRBV9 to TRBJ1-1, with 9 bases lining up with TRBD1. Germline CDR1 reads SGDLS; CDR2 reads YYNGEE. The J segment lost 3 bases and the V segment lost 3 bases, leaving 9 bases of the junction unmatched. This CDR3 comprises 16 residues.

V is TRBV7-9 and J is TRBJ2-7; weak D call: TRBD1 (6 bases). This CDR3 spans 14 amino acids. Trimming removed 7 bases at V and 5 bases at J, with 18 bases between. The V gene's germline CDR1 is SEHNR and CDR2 FQNEAQ (reference sequence). CDR3 sequence reads: CASIPGTRIHEQYF. As DNA, the CDR3 is TGTGCCAGCATCCCAGGGACAAGGATCCACGAGCAGTACTTC.